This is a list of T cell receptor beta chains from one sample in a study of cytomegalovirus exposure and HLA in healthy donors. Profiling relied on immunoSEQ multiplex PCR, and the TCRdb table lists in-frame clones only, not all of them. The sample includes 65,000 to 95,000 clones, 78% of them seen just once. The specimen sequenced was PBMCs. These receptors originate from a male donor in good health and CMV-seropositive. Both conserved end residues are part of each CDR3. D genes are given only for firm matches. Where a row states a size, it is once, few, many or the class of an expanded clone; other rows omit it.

CDR3 protein: CASSSPWGGAPSYEQYF
CDR3 DNA: TGTGCCAGCAGTTCCCCCTGGGGGGGCGCACCTTCCTACGAGCAGTACTTC
clone size: .
D gene: .
J gene: TRBJ2-7
V gene: TRBV28

CDR3 protein: CASSPRVSGESRNEQFF
CDR3 DNA: TGTGCCAGCAGTCCTCGGGTTAGCGGGGAATCCCGAAATGAGCAGTTCTTC
clone size: .
D gene: TRBD2
J gene: TRBJ2-1
V gene: TRBV28

CDR3 protein: CASAVIAGHQETQYF
CDR3 DNA: TGTGCCAGCGCGGTCATAGCGGGACATCAAGAGACCCAGTACTTC
clone size: .
D gene: TRBD2
J gene: TRBJ2-5
V gene: TRBV5-6

CDR3 protein: CASSLFQPGGGGEQYF
CDR3 DNA: TGTGCCAGCAGCTTGTTCCAGCCCGGCGGGGGTGGCGAGCAGTACTTC
clone size: .
D gene: TRBD2
J gene: TRBJ2-7
V gene: TRBV5-4

CDR3 protein: CASSLGGQNNQPQHF
CDR3 DNA: TGTGCCAGCAGCTTAGGAGGACAGAACAATCAGCCCCAGCATTTT
clone size: .
D gene: .
J gene: TRBJ1-5
V gene: TRBV7-8

CDR3 protein: CASRRSVSRTYEQYF
CDR3 DNA: TGTGCCAGCAGGAGATCGGTGTCGCGGACCTACGAGCAGTACTTC
clone size: once
D gene: .
J gene: TRBJ2-7
V gene: TRBV2

CDR3 protein: CASSQDRGYEQYF
CDR3 DNA: TGCGCCAGCAGCCAAGATAGGGGTTACGAGCAGTACTTC
clone size: .
D gene: .
J gene: TRBJ2-7
V gene: TRBV4-3

CDR3 protein: CASSPDRNYGYTF
CDR3 DNA: TGTGCCAGCAGCCCCGACAGGAACTATGGCTACACCTTC
clone size: .
D gene: .
J gene: TRBJ1-2
V gene: TRBV7-3

CDR3 protein: CASSLPANTGELFF
CDR3 DNA: TGTGCCAGCAGCTTGCCCGCGAACACCGGGGAGCTGTTTTTT
clone size: .
D gene: .
J gene: TRBJ2-2
V gene: TRBV5-8

CDR3 protein: CASSLGQGVDYGYTF
CDR3 DNA: TGTGCCAGCAGCTTGGGACAGGGGGTCGACTATGGCTACACCTTC
clone size: .
D gene: TRBD1
J gene: TRBJ1-2
V gene: TRBV5-4